This TCR beta chain comes out of a study of response to subunit inactivated influenza vaccine (dated by TCRdb to 2016 to 2019). Describing the broader study: To follow how T cells responded to a trivalent subunit inactivated influenza vaccine, the researchers relied on deep quantitative profiling of the T cell receptor repertoire. Points the paper makes about the study in general: It was suggested by the authors that each seasonal influenza vaccination may recruit only a limited number of new T cells.

The sample's time point label, in plain terms: around 47 days after influenza vaccine administration. The junction carries 11 bases between V and J, which are trimmed by 3 bases and 3 bases respectively. The cysteine opens and the phenylalanine closes a CDR3 of 14 amino acids. Of the read, only the CDR3 DNA is kept; its 42 bases are in frame from base 1. The method behind the library was RT-PCR. Reads for this sample came from an Illumina HiSeq 2500. Through fastp at Q25 and MiXCR, TCRdb rebuilt clones from the public reads, retaining in-frame beta chains. Rows merge per CDR3 protein into single entries with the most common DNA and genes. For this sample the table gives over 450,000 distinct CDR3 sequences, of which 10% to 15% were detected only once. Of the sample, around 13% is held by the ten largest clones. This clonotype was picked up a small number of times. Its antigen is still unknown. Nothing much larger sits one base from this clone, and base qualities are not available.

The source was PBMCs from blood, collected roughly 46 days after vaccination. This chain is built from TRBV12-3 or TRBV12-4 and TRBJ1-1, with the D segment identity uncertain. The TCR sequence derives from a man aged 45 to 65 who received an inactivated influenza vaccine. Donor details come from another sample of the same person, matched by shared clones. The DNA sequence follows: TGTGCCAGCAGTTTTACCGGGTTCCACACTGAAGCTTTCTTT. Protein translation: CASSFTGFHTEAFF.